These T cell receptor beta chains were read from a single sample in a study of blood T cells in healthy people across ages. Using its own MiXCR run on the 5' RACE reads, TCRdb lists one record per CDR3 protein. The repertoire consists of under 1,100,000 distinct CDR3 sequences, with 20% to 25% occurring once and the leading ten covering 0.65% to 0.95%. These records were also assigned to another study, of T cells of mothers and their children.

Sequences were obtained from blood. Every receptor here comes from a girl aged 2-15 years in good health. Both conserved end residues are trimmed from each CDR3. Each record gives: J gene, D gene, V gene, CDR3 protein. A D gene is named only where the DNA matches it firmly.

>TRBJ1-2|NA|TRBV14
ASSQDEGFGYT
>TRBJ2-2|TRBD1|TRBV10-3
AKGAWVPNTGELF
>TRBJ1-2|NA|TRBV6-2/TRBV6-3
ASASSDIPYGYT
>TRBJ1-2|NA|TRBV5-6
ASSLDQPGDYGYT
>TRBJ1-4|NA|TRBV2
ASSGGLNEKLF
>TRBJ2-5|NA|TRBV27
ASSLSRLVTETQY
>TRBJ2-2|NA|TRBV29-1
SVGSVGPGELF
>TRBJ2-1|NA|TRBV27
ASSLRVRGMEQF
>TRBJ2-1|TRBD2|TRBV20-1
SARVTSAATSYNEQF
>TRBJ1-5|NA|TRBV20-1
SASAGWDQPQH
>TRBJ1-1|NA|TRBV6-6
ASSYVGPGKAEAF
>TRBJ2-1|NA|TRBV7-2
ASSSLDLLNYNEQF
>TRBJ2-7|TRBD1|TRBV7-2
ASSLWTGSSHYEQY
>TRBJ1-3|NA|TRBV6-5
ASSYSSSGNTIY
>TRBJ2-3|NA|TRBV7-3
ASSLRLTDTQY
>TRBJ1-5|NA|TRBV12-3/TRBV12-4
ASTDGQINQPQH
>TRBJ2-7|NA|TRBV12-3/TRBV12-4
ASMTGTNSYEQY
>TRBJ1-1|TRBD1|TRBV6-5
ASSYLGWGQGASTEAF
>NA|NA|TRBV5-1
ASSGGGRKLDEQY
>NA|NA|TRBV7-2
ASSSGRGQSYEQY
>TRBJ2-5|NA|TRBV13
ASSVIHAETQY
>TRBJ2-1|TRBD1|TRBV7-9
ASSLIPGQGNNEQF
>TRBJ2-7|NA|TRBV6-1
ASSEDPVSSYEQH
>TRBJ2-2|NA|TRBV7-9
ASSLLDVITGELF
>TRBJ1-5|NA|TRBV12-3/TRBV12-4
ASSFFQPQH
>TRBJ1-3|NA|TRBV5-1
ASSRWSWDWSSGNTIY